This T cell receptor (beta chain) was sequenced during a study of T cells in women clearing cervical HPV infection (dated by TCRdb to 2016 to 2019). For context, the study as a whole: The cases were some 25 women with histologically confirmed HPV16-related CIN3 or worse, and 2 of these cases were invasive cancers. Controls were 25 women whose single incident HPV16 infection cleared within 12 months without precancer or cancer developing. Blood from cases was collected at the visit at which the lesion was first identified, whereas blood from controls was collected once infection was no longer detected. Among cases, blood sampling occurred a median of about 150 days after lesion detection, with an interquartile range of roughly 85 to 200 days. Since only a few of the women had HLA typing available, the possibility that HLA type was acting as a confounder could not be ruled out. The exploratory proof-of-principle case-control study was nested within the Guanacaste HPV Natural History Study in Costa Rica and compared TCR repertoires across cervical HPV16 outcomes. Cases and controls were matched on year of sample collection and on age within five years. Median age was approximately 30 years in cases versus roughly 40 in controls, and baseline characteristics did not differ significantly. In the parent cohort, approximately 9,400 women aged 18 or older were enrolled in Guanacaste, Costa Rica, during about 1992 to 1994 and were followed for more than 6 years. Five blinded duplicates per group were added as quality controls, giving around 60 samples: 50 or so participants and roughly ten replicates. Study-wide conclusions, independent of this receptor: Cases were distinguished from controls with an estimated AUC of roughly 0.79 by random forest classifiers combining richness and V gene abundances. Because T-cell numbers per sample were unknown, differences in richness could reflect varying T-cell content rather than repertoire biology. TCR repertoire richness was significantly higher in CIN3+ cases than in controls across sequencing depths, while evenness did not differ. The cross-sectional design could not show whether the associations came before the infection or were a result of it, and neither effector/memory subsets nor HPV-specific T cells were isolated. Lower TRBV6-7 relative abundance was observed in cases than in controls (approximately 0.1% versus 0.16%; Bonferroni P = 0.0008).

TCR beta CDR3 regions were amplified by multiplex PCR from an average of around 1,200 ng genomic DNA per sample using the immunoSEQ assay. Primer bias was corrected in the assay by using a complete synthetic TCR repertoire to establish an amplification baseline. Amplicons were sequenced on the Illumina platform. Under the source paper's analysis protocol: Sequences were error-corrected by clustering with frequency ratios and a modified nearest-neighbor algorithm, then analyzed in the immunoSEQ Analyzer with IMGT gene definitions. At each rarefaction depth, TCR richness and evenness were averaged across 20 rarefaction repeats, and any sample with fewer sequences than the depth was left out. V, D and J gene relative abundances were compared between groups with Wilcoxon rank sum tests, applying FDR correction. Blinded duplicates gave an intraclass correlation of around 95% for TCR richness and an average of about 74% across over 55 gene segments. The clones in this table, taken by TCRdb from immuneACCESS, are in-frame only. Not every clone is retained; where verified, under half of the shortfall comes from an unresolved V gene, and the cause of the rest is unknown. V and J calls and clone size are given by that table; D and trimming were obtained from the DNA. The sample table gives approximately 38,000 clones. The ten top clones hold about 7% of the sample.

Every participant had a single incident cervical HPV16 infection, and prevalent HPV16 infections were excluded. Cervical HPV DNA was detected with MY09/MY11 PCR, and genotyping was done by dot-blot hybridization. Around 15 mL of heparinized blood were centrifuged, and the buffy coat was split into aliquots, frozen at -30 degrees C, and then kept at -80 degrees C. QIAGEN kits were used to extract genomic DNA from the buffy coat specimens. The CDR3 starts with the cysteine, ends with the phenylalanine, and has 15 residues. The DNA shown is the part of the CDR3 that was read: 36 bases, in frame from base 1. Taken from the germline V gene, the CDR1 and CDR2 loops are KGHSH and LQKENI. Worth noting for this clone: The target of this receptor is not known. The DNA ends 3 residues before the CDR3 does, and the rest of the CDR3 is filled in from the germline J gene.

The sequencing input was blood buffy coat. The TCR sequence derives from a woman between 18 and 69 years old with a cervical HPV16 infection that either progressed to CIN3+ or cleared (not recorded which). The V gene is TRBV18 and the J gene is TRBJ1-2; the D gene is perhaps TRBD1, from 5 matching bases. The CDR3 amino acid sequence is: CASSPPGPISGDYTF. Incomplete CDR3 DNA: TGTGCCAGCTCACCACCGGGGCCAATAAGTGGCGAC.